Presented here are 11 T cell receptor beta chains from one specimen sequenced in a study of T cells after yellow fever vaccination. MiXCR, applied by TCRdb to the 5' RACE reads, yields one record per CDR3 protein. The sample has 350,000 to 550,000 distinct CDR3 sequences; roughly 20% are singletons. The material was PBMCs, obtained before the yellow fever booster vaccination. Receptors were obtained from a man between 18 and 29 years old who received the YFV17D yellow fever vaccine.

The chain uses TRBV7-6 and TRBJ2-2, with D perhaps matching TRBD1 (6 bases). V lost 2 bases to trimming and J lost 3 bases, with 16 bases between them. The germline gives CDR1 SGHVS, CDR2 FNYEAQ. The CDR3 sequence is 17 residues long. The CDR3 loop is CASSLFVAGEDTGELFF. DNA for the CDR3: TGTGCCAGCAGCTTATTCGTGGCAGGGGAAGACACCGGGGAGCTGTTTTTT. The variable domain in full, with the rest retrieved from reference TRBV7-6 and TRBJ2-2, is GAGVSQSPRYKVTKRGQDVALRCDPISGHVSLYWYRQALGQGPEFLTYFNYEAQQDKSGLPNDRFSAERPEGSISTLTIQRTEQRDSAMYRCASSLFVAGEDTGELFFGEGSRLTVL.

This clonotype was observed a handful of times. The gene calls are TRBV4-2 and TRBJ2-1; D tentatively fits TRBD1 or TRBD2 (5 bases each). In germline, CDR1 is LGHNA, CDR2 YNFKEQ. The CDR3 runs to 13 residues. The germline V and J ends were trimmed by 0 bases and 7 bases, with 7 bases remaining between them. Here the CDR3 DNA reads TGTGCCAGCAGCCAAGATGGGGGAAATGAGCAGTTCTTC. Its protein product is CASSQDGGNEQFF.

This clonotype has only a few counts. CDR3 sequence (DNA): TGCGCCAGCAGCTTGATGGGGCCCCAGGGCACAGATACGCAGTATTTT. It codes for CASSLMGPQGTDTQYF. The genes are TRBV5-1 and TRBJ2-3, with D tentatively TRBD1 (5 bases). The CDR3 totals 16 residues. Germline-derived CDR1 and CDR2 are SGHRS and YFSETQ. V gave up 1 base and J gave up 1 base, with 13 bases separating them.

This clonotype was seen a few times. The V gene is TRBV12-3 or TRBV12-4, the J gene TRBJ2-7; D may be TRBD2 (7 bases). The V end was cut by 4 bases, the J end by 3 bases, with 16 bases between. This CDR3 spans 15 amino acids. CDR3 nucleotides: TGTGCCAGCAGTTCCTTGAGGGGGGGCAACTACGAGCAGTACTTC. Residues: CASSSLRGGNYEQYF.

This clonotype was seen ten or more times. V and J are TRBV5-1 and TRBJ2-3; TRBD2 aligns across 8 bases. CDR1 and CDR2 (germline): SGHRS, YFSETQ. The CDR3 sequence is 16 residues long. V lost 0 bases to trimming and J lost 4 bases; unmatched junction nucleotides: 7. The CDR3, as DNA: TGCGCCAGCAGCTTGGTACGACTAGCGTCGGCAGATACGCAGTATTTT. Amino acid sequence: CASSLVRLASADTQYF. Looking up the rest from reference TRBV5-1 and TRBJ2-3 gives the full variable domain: KAGVTQTPRYLIKTRGQQVTLSCSPISGHRSVSWYQQTPGQGLQFLFEYFSETQRNKGNFPGRFSGRQFSNSRSEMNVSTLELGDSALYLCASSLVRLASADTQYFGPGTRLTVL.

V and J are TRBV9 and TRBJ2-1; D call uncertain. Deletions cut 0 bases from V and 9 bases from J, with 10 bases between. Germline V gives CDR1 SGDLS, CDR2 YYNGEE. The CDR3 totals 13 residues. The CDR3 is CASSVDRYGEQFF. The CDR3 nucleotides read TGTGCCAGCAGCGTAGATCGGTATGGTGAGCAGTTCTTC.

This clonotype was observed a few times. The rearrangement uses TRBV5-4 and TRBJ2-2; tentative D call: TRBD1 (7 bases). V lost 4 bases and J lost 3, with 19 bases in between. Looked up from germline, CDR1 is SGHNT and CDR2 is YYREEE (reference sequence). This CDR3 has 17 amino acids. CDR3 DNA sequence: TGTGCCAGCAGCCCAACCATTCAGGGGGGCGACACCGGGGAGCTGTTTTTT. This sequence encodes CASSPTIQGGDTGELFF. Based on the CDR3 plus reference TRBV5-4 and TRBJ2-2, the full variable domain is ETGVTQSPTHLIKTRGQQVTLRCSSQSGHNTVSWYQQALGQGPQFIFQYYREEENGRGNFPPRFSGLQFPNYSSELNVNALELDDSALYLCASSPTIQGGDTGELFFGEGSRLTVL.

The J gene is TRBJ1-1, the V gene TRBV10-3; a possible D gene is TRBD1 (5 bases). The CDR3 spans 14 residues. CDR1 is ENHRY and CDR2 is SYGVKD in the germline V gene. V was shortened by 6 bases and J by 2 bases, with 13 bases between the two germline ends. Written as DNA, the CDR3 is TGTGCCATCAGGGGGGAGGTTCAAAACACTGAAGCTTTCTTT. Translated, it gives CAIRGEVQNTEAFF.

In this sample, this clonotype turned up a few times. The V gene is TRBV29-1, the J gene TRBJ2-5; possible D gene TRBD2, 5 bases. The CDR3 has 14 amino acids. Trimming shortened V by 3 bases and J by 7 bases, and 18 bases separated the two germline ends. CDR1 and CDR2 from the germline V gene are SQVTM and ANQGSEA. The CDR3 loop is CSVDLRGLEGTQYF. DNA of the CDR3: TGCAGCGTTGACCTAAGAGGACTCGAGGGGACCCAGTACTTC.

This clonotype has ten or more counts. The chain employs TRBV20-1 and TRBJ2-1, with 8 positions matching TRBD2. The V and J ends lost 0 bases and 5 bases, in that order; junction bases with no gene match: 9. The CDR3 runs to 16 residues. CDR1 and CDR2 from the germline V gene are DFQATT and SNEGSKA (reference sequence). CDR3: CSARDPRAGAHNEQFF. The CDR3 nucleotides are TGCAGTGCTAGAGATCCCAGAGCGGGGGCCCACAATGAGCAGTTCTTC.

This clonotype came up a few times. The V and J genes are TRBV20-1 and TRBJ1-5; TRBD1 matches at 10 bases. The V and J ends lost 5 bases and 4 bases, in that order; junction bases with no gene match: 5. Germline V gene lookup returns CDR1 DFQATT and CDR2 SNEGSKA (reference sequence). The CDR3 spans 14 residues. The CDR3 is CSAPGQGRNQPQHF. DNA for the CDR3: TGCAGTGCTCCGGGACAGGGGAGAAATCAGCCCCAGCATTTT.